This is a list of T cell receptor beta chains from one sample in a study of Graves' ophthalmopathy and Graves' hyperthyroidism. MiXCR, run by TCRdb on the multiplex PCR reads, gives a single entry per CDR3 protein. The repertoire includes 350,000 to 450,000 distinct CDR3 sequences, 20% to 25% of them detected once, and under 3.5% sits in the top ten. The sequenced material came from peripheral blood. The receptors were sampled from a woman younger than 35 with stable Graves' hyperthyroidism. Each CDR3 is given with its conserved first and last residue. Each record gives: D gene, CDR3 length, clone size, V gene, J gene, CDR3 protein, CDR3 DNA. The D gene is left open where the match is weak. Size is stated for part of the rows, as once, few or many counts, or as a class when the clone is expanded.

>.|14|many|TRBV29-1|TRBJ2-7
CSVELASKGYEQYF
TGCAGCGTTGAATTGGCCAGCAAAGGTTACGAGCAGTACTTC
>TRBD1|15|.|TRBV6-1|TRBJ2-5
CASRSPDRGGETQYF
TGTGCCAGCAGATCTCCGGACAGGGGAGGGGAGACCCAGTACTTC
>TRBD1|15|many|TRBV3-1|TRBJ2-7
CASSQTLRDSYEQYF
TGTGCCAGCAGCCAAACCCTCCGGGACAGCTACGAGCAGTACTTC
>.|13|many|TRBV28|TRBJ1-6
CASSFFHNSPLHF
TGTGCCAGCAGTTTTTTCCATAATTCACCCCTCCACTTT
>.|16|.|TRBV5-1|TRBJ2-2
CASSPRLNSAGGELFF
TGCGCCAGCAGCCCCAGGCTTAACTCCGCGGGCGGGGAGCTGTTTTTT
>TRBD1|17|many|TRBV7-2|TRBJ1-6
CASSLAGQSSYNSPLHF
TGTGCCAGCAGCTTAGCGGGACAGAGCAGCTATAATTCACCCCTCCACTTT
>.|13|.|TRBV29-1|TRBJ2-7
CSVSRDGHMEQYF
TGCAGCGTGTCCCGGGACGGTCACATGGAGCAGTACTTC
>TRBD2|16|.|TRBV7-8|TRBJ2-7
CASSLRTSGNSYEQYF
TGTGCCAGCAGCCTGCGGACTAGCGGGAATTCCTACGAGCAGTACTTC
>TRBD2|16|many|TRBV28|TRBJ2-2
CASSSGRLAGPGELFF
TGTGCCAGCAGTTCCGGACGACTAGCGGGGCCCGGGGAGCTGTTTTTT
>TRBD1|12|many|TRBV29-1|TRBJ1-2
CSVLGDRAGYTF
TGCAGCGTTTTAGGGGACAGAGCCGGCTACACCTTC
>.|15|many|TRBV9|TRBJ1-2
CASSVAPGAAYGYTF
TGTGCCAGCAGCGTAGCGCCAGGGGCGGCTTATGGCTACACCTTC
>TRBD1|16|many|TRBV7-2|TRBJ2-7
CASSLFQDRALYEQYF
TGTGCCAGCAGCTTATTCCAGGACAGGGCCCTCTACGAGCAGTACTTC
>.|14|many|TRBV11-2|TRBJ2-5
CASSPTWGRETQYF
TGTGCCAGCAGCCCGACTTGGGGGAGAGAGACCCAGTACTTC
>.|12|many|TRBV7-9|TRBJ1-1
CASSLAGTEAFF
TGTGCCAGCAGCTTGGCCGGCACTGAAGCTTTCTTT
>.|12|.|TRBV6-2/TRBV6-3|TRBJ2-6
CASYSGANVLTF
TGTGCCAGCTACTCTGGGGCCAACGTCCTGACTTTC
>.|14|many|TRBV12-3/TRBV12-4|TRBJ1-1
CASSLMAGATEAFF
TGTGCCAGCAGTTTAATGGCCGGGGCCACTGAAGCTTTCTTT
>.|13|few|TRBV30|TRBJ2-4
CAWSVSVGNIQYF
TGTGCCTGGAGTGTATCAGTGGGAAACATTCAGTACTTC
>TRBD1|15|many|TRBV6-2/TRBV6-3|TRBJ2-5
CASTWTGGFMETQYF
TGTGCCAGCACTTGGACAGGGGGATTTATGGAGACCCAGTACTTC
>TRBD1|16|.|TRBV28|TRBJ2-7
CASSLRQGVPSYEQYF
TGTGCCAGCAGTTTACGACAGGGGGTGCCTTCCTACGAGCAGTACTTC
>.|14|.|TRBV7-9|TRBJ1-1
CASLGFRTNTEAFF
TGTGCCAGCTTAGGGTTCAGGACGAACACTGAAGCTTTCTTT
>.|12|.|TRBV27|TRBJ1-6
CASSAGNSPLHF
TGTGCCAGCAGTGCGGGTAATTCACCCCTCCACTTT
>TRBD1|15|many|TRBV6-5|TRBJ2-2
CASSRGSGGHGELFF
TGTGCCAGCAGTAGGGGGTCAGGGGGCCACGGGGAGCTGTTTTTT
>.|15|.|TRBV12-3/TRBV12-4|TRBJ2-2
CASSLRDLLAGELFF
TGTGCCAGCAGTTTACGTGACCTTCTAGCCGGGGAGCTGTTTTTT
>.|15|many|TRBV4-3|TRBJ1-6
CASSQDVGGNSPLHF
TGCGCCAGCAGCCAAGATGTCGGAGGCAATTCACCCCTCCACTTT
>.|17|many|TRBV6-5|TRBJ1-6
CASSYSMRASYNSPLHF
TGTGCCAGCAGTTACTCGATGCGGGCCAGCTATAATTCACCCCTCCACTTT
>TRBD1|13|many|TRBV2|TRBJ2-7
CASSVRGPYEQYF
TGTGCCAGCAGTGTAAGGGGGCCCTACGAGCAGTACTTC
>TRBD1|13|.|TRBV27|TRBJ1-2
CASSLQGANGYTF
TGTGCCAGCAGTTTACAGGGGGCGAATGGCTACACCTTC
>.|15|.|TRBV18|TRBJ1-1
CASSPVHSSNTEAFF
TGTGCCAGCTCACCAGTTCATTCCTCTAACACTGAAGCTTTCTTT
>.|18|many|TRBV6-2/TRBV6-3|TRBJ1-5
CASSYPRTRIDSNQPQHF
TGTGCCAGCAGTTACCCACGAACCAGGATAGATAGCAATCAGCCCCAGCATTTT
>.|14|many|TRBV7-2|TRBJ2-5
CASSLLGRAETQYF
TGTGCCAGCAGCTTATTAGGGCGGGCAGAGACCCAGTACTTC
>TRBD2|15|many|TRBV28|TRBJ2-5
CASSSLAVNQETQYF
TGTGCCAGCAGTTCTCTAGCGGTAAACCAAGAGACCCAGTACTTC
>.|14|many|TRBV4-1|TRBJ2-7
CASSQPGKTYEQYF
TGCGCCAGCAGCCAACCGGGGAAGACCTACGAGCAGTACTTC
>TRBD1|13|many|TRBV6-5|TRBJ1-5
CASSSDRGKPQHF
TGTGCCAGCAGTTCGGACAGGGGGAAGCCCCAGCATTTT
>.|11|many|TRBV12-5|TRBJ2-5
CASAEGETQYF
TGTGCTAGTGCTGAGGGGGAGACCCAGTACTTC
>.|13|few|TRBV7-9|TRBJ2-7
CASSFWPSDEQYF
TGTGCCAGCAGCTTTTGGCCCTCTGACGAGCAGTACTTC
>TRBD2|16|many|TRBV24-1|TRBJ2-5
CATSDRLAGGPKTQHF
TGTGCCACCAGTGATCGTCTAGCGGGAGGGCCGAAGACCCAGCACTTC
>.|14|.|TRBV2|TRBJ1-5
CASSGGRGNQPQHF
TGTGCCAGCTCGGGGGGGCGGGGCAATCAGCCCCAGCATTTT
>.|14|many|TRBV20-1|TRBJ1-5
CSARGGGGYQPQHF
TGCAGTGCTAGAGGGGGTGGAGGATATCAGCCCCAGCATTTT
>TRBD1|14|.|TRBV7-2|TRBJ2-7
CASRLDRALHEQYF
TGTGCCAGCAGACTGGACAGGGCCCTCCACGAGCAGTACTTC
>TRBD1|20|many|TRBV10-1|TRBJ1-6
CASALGVGQGSQQSFAPLHF
TGCGCCAGCGCCCTCGGGGTGGGACAGGGCTCCCAACAAAGTTTCGCACCCCTCCACTTT
>TRBD2|18|many|TRBV7-8|TRBJ2-5
CASSLVVASGRELETQYF
TGTGCCAGCAGCTTAGTAGTAGCTAGCGGGAGGGAGCTGGAGACCCAGTACTTC
>.|14|.|TRBV20-1|TRBJ2-7
CSLPGHLGSYEQYF
TGCAGTCTGCCTGGGCACCTAGGGAGCTACGAGCAGTACTTC
>.|15|many|TRBV15|TRBJ1-1
CATSRDRQNRHEAFF
TGTGCCACCAGCAGAGATCGACAGAACAGACATGAAGCTTTCTTT
>.|16|many|TRBV12-3/TRBV12-4|TRBJ1-5
CASTDSSGNSNQPQHF
TGTGCCAGCACCGACTCGTCAGGGAATAGCAATCAGCCCCAGCATTTT
>.|12|many|TRBV6-5|TRBJ1-1
CASSYSGKLAFF
TGTGCCAGCAGTTACTCCGGAAAATTGGCTTTCTTT
>TRBD2|15|many|TRBV20-1|TRBJ2-7
CSARPSGPGYYEQYF
TGCAGTGCTAGACCTAGCGGGCCTGGATACTACGAGCAGTACTTC
>.|16|many|TRBV6-5|TRBJ1-6
CAGSYSSGDLQSPLHF
TGTGCCGGCAGTTACTCGTCAGGGGATTTGCAATCACCCCTCCACTTT
>TRBD2|15|.|TRBV6-5|TRBJ2-7
CASSYSSGASYEQYF
TGTGCCAGCAGTTACTCTAGCGGGGCCTCCTACGAGCAGTACTTC
>TRBD2|18|.|TRBV20-1|TRBJ2-3
CSATHQGLAVARTDTQYF
TGCAGTGCTACTCACCAGGGACTAGCGGTAGCACGCACAGATACGCAGTATTTT
>.|12|many|TRBV29-1|TRBJ1-2
CTTMGGDYGYTF
TGCACCACCATGGGGGGTGACTATGGCTACACCTTC
>.|19|many|TRBV6-2/TRBV6-3|TRBJ1-3
CASSYSPPLGYSSGNTIYF
TGTGCCAGCAGTTACTCGCCTCCCTTGGGGTATTCTTCTGGAAACACCATATATTTT
>.|14|many|TRBV7-2|TRBJ1-3
CASSSASSGNTIYF
TGTGCCAGCAGCTCGGCCTCCTCTGGAAACACCATATATTTT